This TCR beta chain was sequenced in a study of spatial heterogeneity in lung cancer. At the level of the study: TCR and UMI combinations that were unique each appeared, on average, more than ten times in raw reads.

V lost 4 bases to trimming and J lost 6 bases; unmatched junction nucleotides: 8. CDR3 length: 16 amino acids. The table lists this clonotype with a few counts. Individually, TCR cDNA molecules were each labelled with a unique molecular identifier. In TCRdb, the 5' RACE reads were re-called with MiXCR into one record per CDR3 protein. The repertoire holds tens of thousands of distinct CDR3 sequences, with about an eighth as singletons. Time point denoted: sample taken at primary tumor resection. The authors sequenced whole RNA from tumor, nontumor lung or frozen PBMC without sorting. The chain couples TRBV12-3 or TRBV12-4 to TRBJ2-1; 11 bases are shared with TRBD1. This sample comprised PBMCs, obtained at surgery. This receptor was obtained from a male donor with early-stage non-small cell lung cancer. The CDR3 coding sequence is TGTGCCAGCAGTTACTATGTTGGGACAGGGGGCAATGAGCAGTTCTTC. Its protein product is CASSYYVGTGGNEQFF.